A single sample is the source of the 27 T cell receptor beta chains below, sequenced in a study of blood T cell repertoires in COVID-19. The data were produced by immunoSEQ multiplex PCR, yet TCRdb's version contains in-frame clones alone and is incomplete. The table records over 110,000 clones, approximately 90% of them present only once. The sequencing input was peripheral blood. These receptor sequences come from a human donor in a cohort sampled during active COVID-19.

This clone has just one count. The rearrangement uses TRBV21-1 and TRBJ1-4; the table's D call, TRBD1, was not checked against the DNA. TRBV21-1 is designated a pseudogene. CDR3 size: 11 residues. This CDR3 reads CALNQGEKLFF. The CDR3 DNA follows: TGTGCCCTAAATCAGGGAGAAAAACTGTTTTTT.

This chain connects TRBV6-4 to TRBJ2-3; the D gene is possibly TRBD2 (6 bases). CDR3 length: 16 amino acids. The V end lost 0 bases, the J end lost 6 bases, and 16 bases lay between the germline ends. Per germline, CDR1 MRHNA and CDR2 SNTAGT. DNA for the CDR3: TGTGCCAGCAGTGACTCGGGGACTCTGGGTTTTGATACGCAGTATTTT. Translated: CASSDSGTLGFDTQYF.

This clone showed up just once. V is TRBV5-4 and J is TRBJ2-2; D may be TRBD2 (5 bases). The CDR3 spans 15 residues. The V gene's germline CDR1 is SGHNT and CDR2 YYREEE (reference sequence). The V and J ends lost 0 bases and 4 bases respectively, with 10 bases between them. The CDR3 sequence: CASSLETGITGELFF. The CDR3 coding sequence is TGTGCCAGCAGCTTGGAGACGGGGATCACCGGGGAGCTGTTTTTT.

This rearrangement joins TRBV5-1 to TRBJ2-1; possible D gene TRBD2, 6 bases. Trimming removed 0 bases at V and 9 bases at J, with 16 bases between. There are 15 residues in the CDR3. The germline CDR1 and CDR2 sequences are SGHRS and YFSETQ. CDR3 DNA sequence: TGCGCCAGCAGCTTGGCCGGGGGAGAGGTTGGTGAGCAGTTCTTC. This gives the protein CASSLAGGEVGEQFF.

This CDR3 is CASSSTGGAGETQYF. The CDR3 nucleotides read TGTGCCAGCAGTTCCACAGGGGGCGCAGGGGAGACCCAGTACTTC. This chain links TRBV7-9 with TRBJ2-5, with 9 bases fitting TRBD1. Germline V lookup: CDR1 SEHNR, CDR2 FQNEAQ (reference sequence). This CDR3 comprises 15 residues. V was pared by 6 bases and J by 5 bases, with 10 bases of the junction left unmatched.

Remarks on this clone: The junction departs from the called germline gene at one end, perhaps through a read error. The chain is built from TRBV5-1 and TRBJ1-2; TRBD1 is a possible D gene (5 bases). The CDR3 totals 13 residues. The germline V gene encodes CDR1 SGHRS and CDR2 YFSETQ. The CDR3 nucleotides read TGCGCCAGCAGCTCGACTCGGGACTATCGCTACACCTTC. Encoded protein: CASSSTRDYRYTF.

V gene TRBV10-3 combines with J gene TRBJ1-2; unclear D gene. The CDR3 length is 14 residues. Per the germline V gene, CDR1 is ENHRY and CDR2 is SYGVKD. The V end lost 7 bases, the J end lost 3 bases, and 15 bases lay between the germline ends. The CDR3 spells CAITDPGVDYGYTF. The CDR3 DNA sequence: TGTGCCATCACTGATCCCGGGGTTGACTATGGCTACACCTTC.

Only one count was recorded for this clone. CDR3 in DNA: TGTGCCAGCAGCCAAGGGGCCCTAGCGGGGGTGTATGAGCAGTTCTTC. Translating gives CASSQGALAGVYEQFF. The V call is TRBV3-1 (or the pseudogene TRBV3-2), the J call TRBJ2-1; 10 bases fit TRBD2. The V gene's germline CDR1 is LGHDT and CDR2 YNNKEL (reference sequence). CDR3 length: 16 amino acids. V was pared by 1 base and J by 8 bases, with 8 bases of the junction left unmatched.

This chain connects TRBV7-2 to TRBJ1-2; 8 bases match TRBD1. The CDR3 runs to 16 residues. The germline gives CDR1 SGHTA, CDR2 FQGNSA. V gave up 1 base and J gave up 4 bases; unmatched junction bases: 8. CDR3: CASSLETGGALYGYTF. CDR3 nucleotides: TGTGCCAGCAGCTTAGAAACAGGGGGAGCTCTCTATGGCTACACCTTC.

Written as DNA, the CDR3 is TGCAGCGTTGGGACAGGGGCTATGAACACTGAAGCTTTCTTT. This sequence encodes CSVGTGAMNTEAFF. The rearrangement links TRBV29-1 to TRBJ1-1; 9 bases line up with TRBD1. The CDR3 totals 14 residues. J was trimmed by 0 bases and V by 4 bases; bases with no gene match: 3. CDR1 is SQVTM, CDR2 ANQGSEA, per germline.

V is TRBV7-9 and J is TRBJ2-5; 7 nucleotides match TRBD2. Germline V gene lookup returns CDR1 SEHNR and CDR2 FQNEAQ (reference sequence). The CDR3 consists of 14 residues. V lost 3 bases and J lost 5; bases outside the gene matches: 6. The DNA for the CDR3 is TGTGCCAGCAGCTTCCGGACTAGTTGGGAGACCCAGTACTTC. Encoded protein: CASSFRTSWETQYF.

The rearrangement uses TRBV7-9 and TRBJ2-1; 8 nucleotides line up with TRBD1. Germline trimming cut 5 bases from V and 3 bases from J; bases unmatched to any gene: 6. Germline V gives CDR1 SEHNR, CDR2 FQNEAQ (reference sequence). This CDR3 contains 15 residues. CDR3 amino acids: CASSRDRGHYNEQFF. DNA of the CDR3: TGTGCCAGCAGCCGCGACAGGGGTCACTACAATGAGCAGTTCTTC. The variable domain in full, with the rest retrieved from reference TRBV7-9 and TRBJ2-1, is DTGVSQNPRHKITKRGQNVTFRCDPISEHNRLYWYRQTLGQGPEFLTYFQNEAQLEKSRLLSDRFSAERPKGSFSTLEIQRTEQGDSAMYLCASSRDRGHYNEQFFGPGTRLTVL.

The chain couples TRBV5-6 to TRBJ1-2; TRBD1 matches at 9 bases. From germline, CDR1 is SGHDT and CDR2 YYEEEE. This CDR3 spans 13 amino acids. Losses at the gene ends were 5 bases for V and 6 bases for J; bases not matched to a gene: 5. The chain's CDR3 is CASSSRTGDGYTF. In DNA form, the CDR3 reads TGTGCCAGCAGTTCCCGGACAGGGGATGGCTACACCTTC.

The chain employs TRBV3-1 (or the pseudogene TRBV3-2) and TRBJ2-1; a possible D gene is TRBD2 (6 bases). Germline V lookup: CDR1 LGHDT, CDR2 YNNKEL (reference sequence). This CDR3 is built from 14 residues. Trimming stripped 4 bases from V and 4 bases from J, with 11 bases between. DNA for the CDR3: TGTGCCAGCAGCCCCGGACTATTATACAATGAGCAGTTCTTC. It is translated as CASSPGLLYNEQFF.

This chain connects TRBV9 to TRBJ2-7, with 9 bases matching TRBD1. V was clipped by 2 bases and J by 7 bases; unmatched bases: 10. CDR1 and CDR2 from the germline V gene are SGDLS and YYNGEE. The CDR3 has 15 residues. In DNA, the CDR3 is TGTGCCAGCAGCGTGGGGGACAGGGAGCGGGGAGAGCAGTACTTC. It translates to CASSVGDRERGEQYF.

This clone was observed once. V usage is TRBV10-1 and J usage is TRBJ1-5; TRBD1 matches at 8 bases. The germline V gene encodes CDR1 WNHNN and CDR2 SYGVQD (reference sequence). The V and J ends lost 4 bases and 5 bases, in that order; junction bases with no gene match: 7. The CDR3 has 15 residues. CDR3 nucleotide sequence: TGCGCCAGCAGTGTTGACAGGGACAGGCATCAGCCCCAGCATTTT. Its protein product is CASSVDRDRHQPQHF.

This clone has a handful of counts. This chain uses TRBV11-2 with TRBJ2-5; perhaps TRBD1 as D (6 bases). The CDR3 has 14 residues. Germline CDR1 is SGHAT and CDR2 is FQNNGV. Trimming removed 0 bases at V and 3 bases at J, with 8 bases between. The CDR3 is CASSLDPGEETQYF. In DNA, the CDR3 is TGTGCCAGCAGCTTAGATCCAGGGGAAGAGACCCAGTACTTC.

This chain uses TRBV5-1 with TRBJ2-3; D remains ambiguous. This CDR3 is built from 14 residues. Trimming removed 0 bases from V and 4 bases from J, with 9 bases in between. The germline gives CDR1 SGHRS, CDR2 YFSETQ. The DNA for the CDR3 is TGCGCCAGCAGCTTGGCGTCTCCGGCAGATACGCAGTATTTT. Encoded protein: CASSLASPADTQYF.

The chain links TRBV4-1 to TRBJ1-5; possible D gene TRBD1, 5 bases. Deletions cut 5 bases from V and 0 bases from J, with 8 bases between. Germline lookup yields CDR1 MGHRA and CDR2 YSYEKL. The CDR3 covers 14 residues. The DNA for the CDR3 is TGCGCCAGCAGCTTACAGGATAGCAATCAGCCCCAGCATTTT. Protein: CASSLQDSNQPQHF.

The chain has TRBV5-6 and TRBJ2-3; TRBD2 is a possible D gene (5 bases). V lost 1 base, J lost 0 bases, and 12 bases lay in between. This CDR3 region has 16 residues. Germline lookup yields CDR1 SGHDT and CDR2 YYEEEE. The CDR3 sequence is CASSLIRGTSTDTQYF. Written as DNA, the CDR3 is TGTGCCAGCAGCTTGATACGGGGAACTAGCACAGATACGCAGTATTTT.

The CDR3 here is CASSQVGELGTQYF. CDR3 nucleotides: TGTGCCAGCAGCCAAGTCGGGGAGTTGGGTACGCAGTATTTT. V usage is TRBV13 and J usage is TRBJ2-3, with D perhaps TRBD2 (5 bases). Germline V gene sequence: CDR1 PRHDT, CDR2 FYEKMQ (reference sequence). V lost 5 bases to trimming and J lost 8 bases, with 17 bases between them. The CDR3 is 14 amino acids.

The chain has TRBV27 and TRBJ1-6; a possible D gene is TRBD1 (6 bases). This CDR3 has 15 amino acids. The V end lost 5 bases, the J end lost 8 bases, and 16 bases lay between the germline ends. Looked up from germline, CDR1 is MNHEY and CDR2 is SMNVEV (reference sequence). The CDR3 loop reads CASSRSANRDSPLHF. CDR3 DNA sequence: TGTGCCAGCAGTAGATCGGCTAACAGGGATTCACCCCTCCACTTT.

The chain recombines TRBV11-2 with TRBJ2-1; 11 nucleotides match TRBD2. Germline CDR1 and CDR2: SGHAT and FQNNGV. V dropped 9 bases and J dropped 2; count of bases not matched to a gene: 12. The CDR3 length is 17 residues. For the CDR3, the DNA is TGTGCCAGTATTCCCCTAGCGGGGGGCCTTCCCTACAATGAGCAGTTCTTC. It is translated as CASIPLAGGLPYNEQFF.

The CDR3 nucleotides are TGTGCCAGCTCATTAAAAGACGGGGGAACTGTTGAAGCTTTCTTT. It encodes CASSLKDGGTVEAFF. V usage is TRBV18 and J usage is TRBJ1-1; possibly TRBD1 for D (5 bases). This CDR3 has 15 amino acids. With 5 bases removed from V and 7 bases from J, the gap between germline ends came to 20 bases. CDR1 and CDR2 from the germline V gene are KGHSH and LQKENI. Combining the CDR3 with reference TRBV18 and TRBJ1-1 gives the whole variable domain NAGVMQNPRHLVRRRGQEARLRCSPMKGHSHVYWYRQLPEEGLKFMVYLQKENIIDESGMPKERFSAEFPKEGPSILRIQQVVRGDSAAYFCASSLKDGGTVEAFFGQGTRLTVV.

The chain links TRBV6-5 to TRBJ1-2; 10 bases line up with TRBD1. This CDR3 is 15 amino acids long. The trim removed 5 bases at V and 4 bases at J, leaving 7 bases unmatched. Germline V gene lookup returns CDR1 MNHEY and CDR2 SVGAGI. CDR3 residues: CASSTGTGAAYGYTF. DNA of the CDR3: TGTGCCAGCAGTACCGGGACAGGGGCGGCCTATGGCTACACCTTC.

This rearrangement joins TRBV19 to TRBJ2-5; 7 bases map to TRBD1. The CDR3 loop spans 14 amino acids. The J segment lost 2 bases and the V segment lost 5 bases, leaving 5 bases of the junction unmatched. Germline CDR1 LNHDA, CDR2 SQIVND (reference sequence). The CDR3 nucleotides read TGTGCCAGTAGTCGGGACAGCAGACAAGAGACCCAGTACTTC. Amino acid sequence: CASSRDSRQETQYF.

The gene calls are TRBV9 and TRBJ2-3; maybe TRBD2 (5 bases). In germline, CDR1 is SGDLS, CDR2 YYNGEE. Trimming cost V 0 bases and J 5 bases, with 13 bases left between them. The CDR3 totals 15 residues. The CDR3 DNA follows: TGTGCCAGCAGCGTAGTGGGAGTAGGAGGAGATACGCAGTATTTT. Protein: CASSVVGVGGDTQYF.